This T cell receptor (beta chain) was documented in a study of OX40 agonist ivuxolimab in advanced cancers. Overall study context: Under the entry rules, prior anti-PD-1, anti-PD-L1 or anti-CTLA-4 therapy was allowed, and less than 50% had some.

Trimming pared 7 bases from V and 2 bases from J, leaving 17 bases between. CDR1 and CDR2 from the germline V gene are SGDLS and YYNGEE. CDR3 length: 15 residues. Using immunoSEQ multiplex PCR, the repertoire was profiled, and TCRdb retains in-frame clones only, with some absent. The sample consists of around 56,000 clones, 65% to 85% of them appearing once. This clone has only one observation. Its target is unknown. Study-level findings and limits: The expanded peripheral T cells' antigen specificity was not determined.

The chain combines TRBV9 with TRBJ2-3; D ambiguous. This specimen consisted of CD4+ or CD8+ T cells sorted from blood, obtained in a trial of the OX40 agonist ivuxolimab. This TCR was recovered from an adult with an advanced solid tumor such as melanoma, head and neck, liver or kidney cancer. CDR3 DNA: TGTGCCAGCGCGGCCATAGGGTCAGACACAGATACGCAGTATTTT. This encodes CASAAIGSDTDTQYF.